Listed below are T cell receptor beta chains from one sample, sequenced in a study of cytomegalovirus exposure and HLA in healthy donors. Using immunoSEQ multiplex PCR, the repertoire was profiled, and TCRdb retains in-frame clones only, with some absent. The sample consists of hundreds of thousands of clones, roughly 87% of them appearing once. Sequenced: PBMCs. The receptors were gathered from a woman younger than 30 in good health and CMV-seropositive. CDR3s include the opening cysteine and the closing phenylalanine or tryptophan. Fields, in order: V gene, CDR3 protein.

v_call: TRBV18
cdr3_aa: CASSQLYRDLYNEQFF

v_call: TRBV28
cdr3_aa: CASTQGGEKLFF

v_call: TRBV20-1
cdr3_aa: CSAHRKKAFF

v_call: TRBV7-9
cdr3_aa: CASSLSASGRIVDEQYF

v_call: TRBV6-5
cdr3_aa: CASSYSQGRYGYTF

v_call: TRBV25-1
cdr3_aa: CASSGYGSYEQYF

v_call: TRBV18
cdr3_aa: CASSPSGGANTEAFF

v_call: TRBV27
cdr3_aa: CASSSPGQGNTEAFF

v_call: TRBV6-5
cdr3_aa: CASGRVGERYNEQFF

v_call: TRBV4-1
cdr3_aa: CASSQDLGGYTEAFF

v_call: TRBV9
cdr3_aa: CASSVGSGVGEQFF

v_call: TRBV7-9
cdr3_aa: CASSPFYGYTF

v_call: TRBV12-5
cdr3_aa: CASGLAGGSNEQFF

v_call: TRBV5-1
cdr3_aa: CASSPLSRDKETQYF

v_call: TRBV27
cdr3_aa: CASSFLAGVNEQYF

v_call: TRBV9
cdr3_aa: CASSVTGTSVYEQYF

v_call: TRBV5-6
cdr3_aa: CASSLGGGELFF

v_call: TRBV30
cdr3_aa: CAWSLTGVVGYTF

v_call: TRBV7-9
cdr3_aa: CAIGGVGQGDPYEQYF

v_call: TRBV5-1
cdr3_aa: CASSPGAREFPYEQYF

v_call: TRBV5-4
cdr3_aa: CASSSSGRLRDTQYF